This T cell receptor (beta chain) stems from a study of blood T cell repertoires in COVID-19. Repertoires were generated with immunoSEQ multiplex PCR, while TCRdb's copy carries only in-frame clones and drops some. Of some 200,000 clones listed, about four fifths are singletons. V was shortened by 2 bases and J by 1 base, with 6 bases between the two germline ends. The CDR3 sequence is 14 residues long. CDR1 and CDR2 (germline): LNHDA, SQIVND (reference sequence). The source is a middle-aged woman with acute or convalescent COVID-19. The rearrangement links TRBV19 to TRBJ2-1, with a weak D call TRBD1 (5 bases). The sequencing input was peripheral blood. DNA of the CDR3: TGTGCCAGTAGTATAAGGGGATCCTACAATGAGCAGTTCTTC. Its protein is CASSIRGSYNEQFF. Together with reference TRBV19 and TRBJ2-1, the CDR3 gives the full variable domain: DGGITQSPKYLFRKEGQNVTLSCEQNLNHDAMYWYRQDPGQGLRLIYYSQIVNDFQKGDIAEGYSVSREKKESFPLTVTSAQKNPTAFYLCASSIRGSYNEQFFGPGTRLTVL.